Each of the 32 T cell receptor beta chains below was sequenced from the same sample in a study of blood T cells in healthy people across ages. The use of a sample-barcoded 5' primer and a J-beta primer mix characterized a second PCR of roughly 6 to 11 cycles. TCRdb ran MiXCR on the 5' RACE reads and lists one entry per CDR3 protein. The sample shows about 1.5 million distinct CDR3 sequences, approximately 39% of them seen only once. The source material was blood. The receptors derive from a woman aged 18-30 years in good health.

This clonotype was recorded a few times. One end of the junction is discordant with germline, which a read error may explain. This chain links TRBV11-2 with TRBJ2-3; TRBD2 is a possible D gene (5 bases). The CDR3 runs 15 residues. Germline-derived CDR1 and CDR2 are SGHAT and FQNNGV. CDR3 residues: CASSLGTRERDTQYF. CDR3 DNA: TGTGCCAGCAGTTTAGGCACTAGGGAACGAGATACGCAGTATTTT.

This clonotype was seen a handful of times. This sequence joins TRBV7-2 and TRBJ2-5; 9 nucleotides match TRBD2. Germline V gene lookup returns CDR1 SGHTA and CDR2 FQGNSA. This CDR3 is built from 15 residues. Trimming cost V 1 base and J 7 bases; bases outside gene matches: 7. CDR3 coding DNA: TGTGCCAGCAGCTTAGATAGCGGGGGCCTTATGACCCAGTACTTC. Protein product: CASSLDSGGLMTQYF. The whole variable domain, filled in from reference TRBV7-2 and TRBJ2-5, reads GAGVSQSPSNKVTEKGKDVELRCDPISGHTALYWYRQSLGQGLEFLIYFQGNSAPDKSGLPSDRFSAERTGGSVSTLTIQRTQQEDSAVYLCASSLDSGGLMTQYFGPGTRLLVL.

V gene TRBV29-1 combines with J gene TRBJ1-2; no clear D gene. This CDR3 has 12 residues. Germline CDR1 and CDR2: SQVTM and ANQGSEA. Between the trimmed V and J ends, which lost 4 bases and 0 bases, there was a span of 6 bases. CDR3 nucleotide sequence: TGCAGCGTTGTGGTTGCTAACTATGGCTACACCTTC. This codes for CSVVVANYGYTF.

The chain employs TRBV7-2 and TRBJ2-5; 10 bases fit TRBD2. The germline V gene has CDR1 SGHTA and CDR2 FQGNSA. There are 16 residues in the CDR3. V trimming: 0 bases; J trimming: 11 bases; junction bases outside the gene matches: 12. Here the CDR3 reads CASSLAPSGGYNEQYF. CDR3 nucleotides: TGTGCCAGCAGCTTAGCCCCTAGCGGGGGTTACAATGAGCAGTACTTC.

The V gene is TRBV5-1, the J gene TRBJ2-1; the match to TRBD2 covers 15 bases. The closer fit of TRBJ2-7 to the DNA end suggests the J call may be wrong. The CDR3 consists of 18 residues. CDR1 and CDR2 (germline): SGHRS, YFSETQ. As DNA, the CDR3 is TGCGCCAGCAGCTCGGGACTAGCGGGAGGACTCTCCTACAATGAGCAGTACTTC. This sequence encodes CASSSGLAGGLSYNEQYF.

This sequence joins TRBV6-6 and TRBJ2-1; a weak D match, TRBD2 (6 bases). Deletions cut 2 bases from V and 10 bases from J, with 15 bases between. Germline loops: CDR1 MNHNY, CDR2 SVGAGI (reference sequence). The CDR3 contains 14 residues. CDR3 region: CASSYRSGYYEQFF. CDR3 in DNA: TGTGCCAGCAGTTACCGTAGCGGCTACTACGAGCAGTTCTTC.

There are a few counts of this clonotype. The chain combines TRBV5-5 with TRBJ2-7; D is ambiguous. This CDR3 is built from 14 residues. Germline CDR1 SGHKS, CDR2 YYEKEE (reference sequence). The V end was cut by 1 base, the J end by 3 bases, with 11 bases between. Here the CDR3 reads CASSLSPSRYEQYF. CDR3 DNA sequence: TGTGCCAGCAGCTTGTCCCCCAGCCGCTACGAGCAGTACTTC.

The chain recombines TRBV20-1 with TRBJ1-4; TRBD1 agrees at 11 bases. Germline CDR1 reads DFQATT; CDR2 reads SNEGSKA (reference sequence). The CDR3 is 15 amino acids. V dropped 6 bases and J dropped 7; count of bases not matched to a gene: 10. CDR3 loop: CSALSGTGGGEKLFF. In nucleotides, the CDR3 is TGCAGTGCCTTAAGCGGGACAGGGGGAGGTGAAAAACTGTTTTTT.

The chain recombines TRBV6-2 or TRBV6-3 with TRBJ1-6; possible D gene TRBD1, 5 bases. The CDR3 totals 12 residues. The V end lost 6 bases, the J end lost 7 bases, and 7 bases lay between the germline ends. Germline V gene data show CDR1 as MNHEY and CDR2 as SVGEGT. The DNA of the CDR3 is TGTGCCAGCAGCGAGGGGAATTCACCCCTCCACTTT. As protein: CASSEGNSPLHF.

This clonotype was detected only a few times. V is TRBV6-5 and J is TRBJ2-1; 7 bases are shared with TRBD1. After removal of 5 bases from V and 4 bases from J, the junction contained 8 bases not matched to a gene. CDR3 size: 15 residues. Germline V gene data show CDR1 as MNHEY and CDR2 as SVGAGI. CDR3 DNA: TGTGCCAGCAGTATCGACAGGGTCAAGTACAATGAGCAGTTCTTC. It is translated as CASSIDRVKYNEQFF.

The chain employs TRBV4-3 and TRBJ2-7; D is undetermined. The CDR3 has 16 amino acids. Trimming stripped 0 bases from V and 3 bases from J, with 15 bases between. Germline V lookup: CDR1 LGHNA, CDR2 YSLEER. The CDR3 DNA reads TGCGCCAGCAGCCAAGAGGCAGACGCTTGGGGCTACGAGCAGTACTTC. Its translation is CASSQEADAWGYEQYF.

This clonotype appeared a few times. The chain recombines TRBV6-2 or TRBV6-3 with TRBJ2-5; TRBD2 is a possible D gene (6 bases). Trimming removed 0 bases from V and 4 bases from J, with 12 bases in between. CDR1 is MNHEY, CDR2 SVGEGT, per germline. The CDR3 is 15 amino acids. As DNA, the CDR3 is TGTGCCAGCAGTTACTCTTCCCGGGAGATAGAGACCCAGTACTTC. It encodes CASSYSSREIETQYF.

The CDR3 sequence is CAWSVRRGVRQETQYF. The CDR3 DNA is TGTGCCTGGAGTGTACGCAGGGGAGTTCGGCAAGAGACCCAGTACTTC. The chain has TRBV30 and TRBJ2-5, with a possible D match to TRBD1 (6 bases). CDR3 length equals 16 residues. Germline CDR1 is GTSNPN and CDR2 is SVGIG (reference sequence). V lost 0 bases, J lost 2 bases, and 16 bases lay in between.

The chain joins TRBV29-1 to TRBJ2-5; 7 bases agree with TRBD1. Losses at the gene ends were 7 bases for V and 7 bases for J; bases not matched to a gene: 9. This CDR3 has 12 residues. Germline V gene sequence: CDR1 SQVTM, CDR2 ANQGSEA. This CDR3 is CSGRDSGLTQYF. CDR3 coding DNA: TGCAGCGGCCGGGACAGCGGTCTGACCCAGTACTTC.

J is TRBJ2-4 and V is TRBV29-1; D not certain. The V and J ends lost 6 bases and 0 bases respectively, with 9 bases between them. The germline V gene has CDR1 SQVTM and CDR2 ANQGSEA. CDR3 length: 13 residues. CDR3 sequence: CSVTILAKNIQYF. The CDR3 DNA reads TGCAGCGTGACAATCCTAGCCAAAAACATTCAGTACTTC.

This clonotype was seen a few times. CDR3 residues: CASSELTGTATNEKLFF. DNA of the CDR3: TGTGCCAGCAGTGAATTAACAGGGACTGCAACTAATGAAAAACTGTTTTTT. The chain uses TRBV25-1 and TRBJ1-4, with TRBD1 as a possible D gene (6 bases). This CDR3 comprises 17 residues. Germline assignment: CDR1 MGHDK and CDR2 SYGVNS. V shed 1 base and J shed 0 bases, with 12 bases lying between them.

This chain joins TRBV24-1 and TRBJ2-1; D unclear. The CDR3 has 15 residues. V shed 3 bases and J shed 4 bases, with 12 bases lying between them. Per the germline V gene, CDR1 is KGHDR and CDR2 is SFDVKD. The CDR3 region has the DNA TGTGCCACCAGTGATGCCCGAGTTAAATACAATGAGCAGTTCTTC. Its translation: CATSDARVKYNEQFF.

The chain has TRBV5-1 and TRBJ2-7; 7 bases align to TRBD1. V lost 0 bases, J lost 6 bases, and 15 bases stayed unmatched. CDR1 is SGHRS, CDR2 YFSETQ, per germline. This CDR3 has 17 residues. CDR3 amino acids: CASSLVPTGTEPCEQYF. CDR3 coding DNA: TGCGCCAGCAGCTTGGTCCCGACCGGGACAGAACCCTGCGAGCAGTACTTC.

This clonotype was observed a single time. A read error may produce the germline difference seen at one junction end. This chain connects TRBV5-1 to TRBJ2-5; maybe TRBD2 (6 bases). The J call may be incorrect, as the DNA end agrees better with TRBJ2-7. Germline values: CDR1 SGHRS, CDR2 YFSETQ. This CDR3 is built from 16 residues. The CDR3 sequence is CASRLGPRDLGDEQYF. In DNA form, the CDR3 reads TGCGCCAGCAGATTGGGCCCCCGGGACTTAGGCGACGAGCAGTACTTC.

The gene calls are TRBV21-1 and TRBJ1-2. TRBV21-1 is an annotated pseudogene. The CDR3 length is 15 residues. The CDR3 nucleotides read TGTGCCAGCAGTCAAGTGGAGGGCCTTGCATATGGCTACACCTTC. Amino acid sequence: CASSQVEGLAYGYTF.

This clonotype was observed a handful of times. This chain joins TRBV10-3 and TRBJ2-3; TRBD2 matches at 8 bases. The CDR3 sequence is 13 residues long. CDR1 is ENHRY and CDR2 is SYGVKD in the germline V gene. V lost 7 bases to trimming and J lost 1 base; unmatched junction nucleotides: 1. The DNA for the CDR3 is TGTGCCATCACGGGGGGGGGCACAGATACGCAGTATTTT. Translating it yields CAITGGGTDTQYF.

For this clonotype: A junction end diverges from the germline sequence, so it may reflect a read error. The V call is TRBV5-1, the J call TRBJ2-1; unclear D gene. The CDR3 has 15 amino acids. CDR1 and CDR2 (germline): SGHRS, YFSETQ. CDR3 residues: CARSLERSSYNEQFF. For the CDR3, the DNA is TGCGCCAGAAGCTTGGAAAGGAGCTCCTACAATGAGCAGTTCTTC.

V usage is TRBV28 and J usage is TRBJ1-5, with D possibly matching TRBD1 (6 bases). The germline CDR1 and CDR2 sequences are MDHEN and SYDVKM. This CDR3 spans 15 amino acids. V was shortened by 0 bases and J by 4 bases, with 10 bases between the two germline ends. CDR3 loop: CASSLWGRGNQPQHF. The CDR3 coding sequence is TGTGCCAGCAGTTTATGGGGGAGGGGGAATCAGCCCCAGCATTTT. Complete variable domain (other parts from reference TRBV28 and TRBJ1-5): DVKVTQSSRYLVKRTGEKVFLECVQDMDHENMFWYRQDPGLGLRLIYFSYDVKMKEKGDIPEGYSVSREKKERFSLILESASTNQTSMYLCASSLWGRGNQPQHFGDGTRLSIL.

The DNA for the CDR3 is TGTGCCAGCCGGTGGGGACAGGTCTACAATGAGCAGTTCTTC. As protein: CASRWGQVYNEQFF. The chain joins TRBV6-2 or TRBV6-3 to TRBJ2-1, with TRBD1 matching 8 bases. Germline V CDR1 and CDR2: MNHEY, SVGEGT. CDR3 length equals 14 residues. V lost 8 bases to trimming and J lost 3 bases; unmatched junction nucleotides: 6.

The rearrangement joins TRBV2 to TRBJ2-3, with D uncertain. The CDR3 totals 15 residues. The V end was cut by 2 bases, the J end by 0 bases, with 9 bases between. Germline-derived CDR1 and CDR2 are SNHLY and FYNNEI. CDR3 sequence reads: CASSERASSTDTQYF. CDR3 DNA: TGTGCCAGCAGTGAAAGGGCGTCTAGCACAGATACGCAGTATTTT.

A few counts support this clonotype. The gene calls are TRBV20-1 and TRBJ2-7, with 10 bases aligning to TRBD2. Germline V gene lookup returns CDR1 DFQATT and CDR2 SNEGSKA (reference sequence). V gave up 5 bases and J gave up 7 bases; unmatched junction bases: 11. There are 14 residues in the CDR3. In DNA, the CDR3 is TGCAGTGCTCGATCAGCACTAGCGGGATCTGAGCAGTACTTC. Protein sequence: CSARSALAGSEQYF.

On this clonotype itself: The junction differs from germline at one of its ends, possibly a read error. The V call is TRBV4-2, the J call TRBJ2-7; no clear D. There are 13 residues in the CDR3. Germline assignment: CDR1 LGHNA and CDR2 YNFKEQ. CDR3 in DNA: TGTGCCAGCAGCCAAGGGGCGTCCTGCGAGCAGTACTTC. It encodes CASSQGASCEQYF.

This CDR3 reads CASSRDSRGDTQYF. The CDR3 bases are TGCGCCAGCTCGAGGGACTCCCGAGGAGATACGCAGTATTTT. This chain uses TRBV10-1 with TRBJ2-3; D is perhaps TRBD2 (6 bases). CDR1 and CDR2 (germline): WNHNN, SYGVQD (reference sequence). V was trimmed by 8 bases and J by 5 bases, leaving 17 bases between them. The CDR3 is made up of 14 amino acids.

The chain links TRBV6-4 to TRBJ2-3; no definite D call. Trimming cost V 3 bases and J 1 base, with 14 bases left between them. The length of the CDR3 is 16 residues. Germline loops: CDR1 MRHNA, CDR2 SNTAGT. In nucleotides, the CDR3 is TGTGCCAGCAGTGAAAGGGTTGGCGGAGGCACAGATACGCAGTATTTT. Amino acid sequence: CASSERVGGGTDTQYF.

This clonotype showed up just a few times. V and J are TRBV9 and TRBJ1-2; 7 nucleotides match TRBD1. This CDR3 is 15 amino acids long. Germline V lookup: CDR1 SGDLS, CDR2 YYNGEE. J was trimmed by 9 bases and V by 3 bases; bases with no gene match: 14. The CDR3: CASSAEGTAVSRYTF. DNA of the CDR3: TGTGCCAGCAGCGCCGAAGGGACAGCTGTCAGCCGCTACACCTTC.

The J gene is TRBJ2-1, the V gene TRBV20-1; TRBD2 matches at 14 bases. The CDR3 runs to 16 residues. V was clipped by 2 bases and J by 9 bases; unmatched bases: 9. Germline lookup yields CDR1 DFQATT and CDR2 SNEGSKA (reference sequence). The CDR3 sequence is CSARSRTSGGSREQFF. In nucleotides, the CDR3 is TGCAGTGCTAGATCTAGGACTAGCGGGGGGTCTCGTGAGCAGTTCTTC.

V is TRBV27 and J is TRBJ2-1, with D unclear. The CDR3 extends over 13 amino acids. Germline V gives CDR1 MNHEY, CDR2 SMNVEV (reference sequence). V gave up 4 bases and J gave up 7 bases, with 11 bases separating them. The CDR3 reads CASSSFGPNEQFF. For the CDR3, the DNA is TGTGCCAGCAGTTCCTTTGGGCCAAATGAGCAGTTCTTC.